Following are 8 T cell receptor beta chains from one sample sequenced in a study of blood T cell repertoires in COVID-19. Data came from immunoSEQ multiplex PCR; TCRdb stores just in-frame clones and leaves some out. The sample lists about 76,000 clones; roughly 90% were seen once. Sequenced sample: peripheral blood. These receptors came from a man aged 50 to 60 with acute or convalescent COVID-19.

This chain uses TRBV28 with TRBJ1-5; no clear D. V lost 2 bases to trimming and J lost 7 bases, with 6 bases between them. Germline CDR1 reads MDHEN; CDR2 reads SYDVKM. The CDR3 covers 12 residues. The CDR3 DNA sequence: TGTGCCAGCAGTTTACAGGCGCAGCCCCAGCATTTT. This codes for CASSLQAQPQHF.

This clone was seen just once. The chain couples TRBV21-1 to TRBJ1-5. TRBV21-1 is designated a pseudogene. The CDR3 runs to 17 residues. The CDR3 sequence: CASSPGGGVHGNQPQHF. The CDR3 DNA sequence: TGTGCCAGCAGCCCTGGGGGAGGGGTTCATGGCAATCAGCCCCAGCATTTT.

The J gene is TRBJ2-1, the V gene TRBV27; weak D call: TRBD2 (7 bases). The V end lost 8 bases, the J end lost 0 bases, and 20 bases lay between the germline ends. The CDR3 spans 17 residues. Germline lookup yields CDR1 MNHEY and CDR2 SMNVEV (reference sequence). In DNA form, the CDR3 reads TGTGCCAGCGGCTCCTGGGGGGGCCCGAGCTCCTACAATGAGCAGTTCTTC. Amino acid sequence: CASGSWGGPSSYNEQFF.

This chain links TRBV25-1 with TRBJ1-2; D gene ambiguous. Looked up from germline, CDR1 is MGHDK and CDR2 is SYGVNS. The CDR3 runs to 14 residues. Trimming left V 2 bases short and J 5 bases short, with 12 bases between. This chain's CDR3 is CASSEPGQAYGYTF. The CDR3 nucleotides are TGTGCCAGCAGTGAACCTGGGCAGGCTTATGGCTACACCTTC.

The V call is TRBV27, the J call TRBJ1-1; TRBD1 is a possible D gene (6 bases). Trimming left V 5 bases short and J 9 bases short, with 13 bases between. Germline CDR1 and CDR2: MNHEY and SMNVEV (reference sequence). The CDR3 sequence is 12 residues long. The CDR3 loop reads CASSTRGGKAFF. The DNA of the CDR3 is TGTGCCAGCAGTACCAGGGGAGGGAAAGCTTTCTTT.

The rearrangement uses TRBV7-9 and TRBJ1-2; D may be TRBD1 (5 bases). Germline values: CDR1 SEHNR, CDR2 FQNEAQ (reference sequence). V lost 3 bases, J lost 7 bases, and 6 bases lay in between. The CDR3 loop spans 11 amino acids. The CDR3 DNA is TGTGCCAGCAGCTTTGGGGCTGGCTACACCTTC. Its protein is CASSFGAGYTF.

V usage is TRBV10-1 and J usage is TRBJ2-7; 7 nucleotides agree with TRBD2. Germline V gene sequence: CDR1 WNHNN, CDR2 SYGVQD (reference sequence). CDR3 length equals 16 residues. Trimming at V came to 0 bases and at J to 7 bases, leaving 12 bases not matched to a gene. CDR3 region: CASSESRAAGVREQYF. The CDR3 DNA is TGCGCCAGCAGTGAGTCCCGCGCCGCGGGAGTGAGAGAGCAGTACTTC.

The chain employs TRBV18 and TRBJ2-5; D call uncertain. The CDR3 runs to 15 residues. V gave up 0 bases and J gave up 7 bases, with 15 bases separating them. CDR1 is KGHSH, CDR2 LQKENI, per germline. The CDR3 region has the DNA TGTGCCAGCTCACCACCAGTCCAGGCGTTTCGGACCCAGTACTTC. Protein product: CASSPPVQAFRTQYF.